This T cell receptor beta chain was retrieved from a study of OX40 agonist ivuxolimab in advanced cancers. Study-level information: Given to patients was ivuxolimab, an agonistic anti-OX40 (CD134) antibody. Under the entry rules, prior anti-PD-1, anti-PD-L1 or anti-CTLA-4 therapy was allowed, and 40% had some. Study-level findings and limits: Individuals who were partial responders at 0.1-3.0 mg/kg had clonal expansion that ranked among the lowest.

Remarks on this clone: Its specificity is not known.

Profiled with immunoSEQ multiplex PCR; TCRdb holds only in-frame clones, not every one. The profile shows approximately 20,000 clones, just over 85% of them singletons. From germline, CDR1 is LNHDA and CDR2 SQIVND (reference sequence). The V end lost 4 bases, the J end lost 4 bases, and 8 bases lay between the germline ends. This CDR3 region has 13 residues. This receptor was obtained from an adult with an advanced solid tumor such as melanoma, head and neck, liver or kidney cancer. The sample consisted of CD4+ or CD8+ T cells sorted from blood, taken in a trial of the OX40 agonist ivuxolimab. The chain carries TRBV19 and TRBJ2-1, with D uncertain. The CDR3 sequence: CASSKMVYNEQFF. CDR3 sequence (DNA): TGTGCCAGTAGTAAAATGGTTTACAATGAGCAGTTCTTC.